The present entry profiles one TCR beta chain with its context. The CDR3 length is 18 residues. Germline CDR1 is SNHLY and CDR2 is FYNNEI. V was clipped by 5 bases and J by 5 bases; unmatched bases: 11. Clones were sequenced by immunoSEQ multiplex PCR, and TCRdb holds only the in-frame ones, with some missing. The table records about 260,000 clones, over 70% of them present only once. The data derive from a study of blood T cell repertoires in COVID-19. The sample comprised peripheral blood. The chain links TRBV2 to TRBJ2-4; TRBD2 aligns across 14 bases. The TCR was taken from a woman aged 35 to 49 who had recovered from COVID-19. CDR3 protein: CASSLRLAGGQRQNIQYF. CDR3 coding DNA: TGTGCCAGCAGTCTGCGACTAGCGGGGGGGCAACGGCAAAACATTCAGTACTTC. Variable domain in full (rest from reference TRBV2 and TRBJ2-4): EPEVTQTPSHQVTQMGQEVILRCVPISNHLYFYWYRQILGQKVEFLVSFYNNEISEKSEIFDDQFSVERPDGSNFTLKIRSTKLEDSAMYFCASSLRLAGGQRQNIQYFGAGTRLSVL.